A single sample gave rise to the 6 T cell receptor beta chains below, sequenced in a study of early stage breast cancer tumors. Measured with immunoSEQ multiplex PCR; TCRdb has only the in-frame clones, and not every one. The data show tens of thousands of clones, over 75% seen once. Sequencing input: blood. Every receptor here comes from a middle-aged person with breast cancer.

The V gene is TRBV2, the J gene TRBJ1-4; D possibly corresponds to TRBD1 (6 bases). The CDR3 covers 14 residues. Germline V lookup: CDR1 SNHLY, CDR2 FYNNEI. The V and J ends lost 6 bases and 6 bases respectively, with 14 bases between them. The CDR3 bases are TGTGCCAGCAGCGGGGAACAGGGATATGAAAAACTGTTTTTT. It encodes CASSGEQGYEKLFF.

This chain connects TRBV19 to TRBJ1-5; a weak D match, TRBD1 (6 bases). The CDR3 extends over 15 amino acids. CDR1 and CDR2 from the germline V gene are LNHDA and SQIVND (reference sequence). V gave up 7 bases and J gave up 4 bases, with 17 bases separating them. DNA of the CDR3: TGTGCCAGTACCACCAGAGGGACATTTAATCAGCCCCAGCATTTT. It specifies CASTTRGTFNQPQHF.

The chain is built from TRBV19 and TRBJ2-1; D call uncertain. V was pared by 6 bases and J by 3 bases, with 12 bases between. The CDR3 has 14 residues. Germline CDR1 reads LNHDA; CDR2 reads SQIVND (reference sequence). The chain's CDR3 is CASSEGWYYNEQFF. The CDR3 DNA reads TGTGCCAGTAGCGAAGGGTGGTACTACAATGAGCAGTTCTTC.

The chain recombines TRBV7-2 with TRBJ2-1; TRBD2 agrees at 8 bases. The ends lost 5 bases at V and 2 bases at J; junction bases unmatched: 5. The CDR3 contains 15 residues. Per germline, CDR1 SGHTA and CDR2 FQGNSA. This CDR3 is CASSASGGAYNEQFF. CDR3 bases: TGTGCCAGCAGCGCAAGCGGGGGCGCCTACAATGAGCAGTTCTTC.

The CDR3 coding sequence is TGTGCCAGCAGCGTTATAGGAGGGGCAGGTGATGAGCAGTTCTTC. Protein product: CASSVIGGAGDEQFF. The chain uses TRBV9 and TRBJ2-1, with D perhaps matching TRBD2 (6 bases). The germline CDR1 and CDR2 sequences are SGDLS and YYNGEE. Deletions cut 2 bases from V and 8 bases from J, with 17 bases between. CDR3 size: 15 residues.

The chain uses TRBV11-2 and TRBJ2-7; the D is unclear. Trimming shortened V by 1 base and J by 4 bases, and 14 bases separated the two germline ends. The germline CDR1 and CDR2 sequences are SGHAT and FQNNGV. The CDR3 extends over 15 amino acids. This chain's CDR3 is CASSLGMADLYEQYF. CDR3 nucleotide sequence: TGTGCCAGCAGCTTAGGGATGGCAGATTTATACGAGCAGTACTTC. Combining the CDR3 with reference TRBV11-2 and TRBJ2-7 gives the whole variable domain EAGVAQSPRYKIIEKRQSVAFWCNPISGHATLYWYQQILGQGPKLLIQFQNNGVVDDSQLPKDRFSAERLKGVDSTLKIQPAKLEDSAVYLCASSLGMADLYEQYFGPGTRLTVT.